This T cell receptor beta chain was observed in a study of T cell responses to AZD1222 COVID-19 vaccine. V was clipped by 4 bases and J by 4 bases, with 16 bases between them. Per the germline V gene, CDR1 is MGHRA and CDR2 is YSYEKL. The CDR3 runs 15 residues. The repertoire was sequenced with immunoSEQ multiplex PCR; TCRdb's copy has only in-frame clones and lacks some. This table holds around 110,000 clones, around 85% found once. The clonotype was recovered from an adult in good health. The input for sequencing was peripheral blood, taken on day 0 of MenACWY control vaccination. This sequence joins TRBV4-1 and TRBJ1-2; maybe TRBD1 (5 bases). CDR3 in amino acids: CASSLGLGVVYGYTF. CDR3 in DNA: TGCGCCAGCAGCCTCGGGCTGGGGGTTGTCTATGGCTACACCTTC.